Described below is a single T cell receptor beta chain sequence and its context. The sample originates from a study of early T cells in non-severe SARS-CoV-2 infection. Study-wide context: Chains stayed unpaired after sequencing of bulk RNA from unsorted whole blood.

V lost 5 bases to trimming and J lost 2 bases, with 16 bases between them. The germline CDR1 and CDR2 sequences are SQVTM and ANQGSEA. The CDR3 has 14 amino acids. Separate cDNA molecules each had unique molecular identifiers attached to them. TCRdb recomputed calls from the 5' RACE reads with MiXCR, one row per CDR3 protein. The sample has some 73,000 distinct CDR3 sequences, less than 15% seen once. The clonotype was recovered from an adult who was a healthcare worker with PCR-confirmed SARS-CoV-2 infection or an uninfected control (not recorded which). The chain is built from TRBV29-1 and TRBJ2-7, with a tentative D call TRBD1 (6 bases). Sequencing input: whole blood. CDR3 DNA: TGCAGCGTTCCAACAGGGTCACCCCCCTACGAGCAGTACTTC. Translated: CSVPTGSPPYEQYF.